This entry concerns a single T cell receptor beta chain. This sample is drawn from a study of blood T cell repertoires in COVID-19. In the study overall: Donors in the United States, Italy and Spain gave samples during acute or convalescent COVID-19. The cDNA or gDNA used as material had been derived from T cells, B-cell-depleted T cells, or PBMCs.

Study processing details: How many nucleated cells were present was estimated from reference gene primer amplification. Measured with immunoSEQ multiplex PCR; TCRdb has only the in-frame clones, and not every one. V, J and clone size derive from that table, while D and trimming were established from the DNA sequence. The profile shows fewer than 350,000 clones, around 90% of them singletons. Germline V gene data show CDR1 as DFQATT and CDR2 as SNEGSKA (reference sequence). The V end was cut by 3 bases, the J end by 4 bases, with 9 bases between. The CDR3 totals 12 residues. The receptor comes from a woman aged 40 to 49 who had recovered from COVID-19. V gene TRBV20-1 combines with J gene TRBJ1-2; D not certain. Sequences were obtained from PBMCs or T cells enriched from blood (not recorded which). CDR3 loop: CSASPRAYGYTF. CDR3 DNA sequence: TGCAGTGCTAGTCCCCGCGCCTATGGCTACACCTTC.